The 32 T cell receptor beta chains in this list originate from one sample, sequenced in a study of control samples from healthy donors and cancer patients. The method was immunoSEQ multiplex PCR; TCRdb's version includes in-frame clones alone and lacks a portion of them. The sample consists of fewer than 90,000 clones, roughly 84% of them appearing once. The material sequenced was blood. The receptors here all came from a man aged 45 to 65 in good health.

This clone has only one observation. V is TRBV10-2 and J is TRBJ2-2; 9 bases map to TRBD2. The CDR3 covers 16 residues. Germline assignment: CDR1 WSHSY and CDR2 SAAADI. V was pared by 7 bases and J by 5 bases, with 11 bases of the junction left unmatched. CDR3 DNA: TGCGCCAGCACCTCCCTTAGCGGGAGCTGGACCGGGGAGCTGTTTTTT. It codes for CASTSLSGSWTGELFF.

Only one count was recorded for this clone. The chain carries TRBV12-3 or TRBV12-4 and TRBJ2-3, with a tentative D call TRBD1 (5 bases). V shed 10 bases and J shed 4 bases, with 15 bases lying between them. This CDR3 has 13 amino acids. Here the CDR3 DNA reads TGTGCCACGCTAGGGGTCGCGTCAGATACGCAGTATTTT. It is translated as CATLGVASDTQYF.

This chain connects TRBV30 to TRBJ2-1, with D unclear. Germline CDR1 GTSNPN, CDR2 SVGIG (reference sequence). V gave up 3 bases and J gave up 6 bases, with 6 bases separating them. The CDR3 is made up of 11 amino acids. CDR3 DNA: TGTGCCTGGAGCCCGACCAATGAGCAGTTCTTC. It codes for CAWSPTNEQFF.

The chain joins TRBV14 to TRBJ1-2; the match to TRBD1 covers 7 bases. Trimming at V came to 0 bases and at J to 7 bases, leaving 5 bases not matched to a gene. Looked up from germline, CDR1 is SGHDN and CDR2 is FVKESK. The CDR3 sequence is 14 residues long. CDR3 bases: TGTGCCAGCAGCCAAGATTCGGGGACAGTTGGCTACACCTTC. The encoded protein is CASSQDSGTVGYTF.

The chain combines TRBV15 with TRBJ2-1, with D tentatively TRBD1 (6 bases). This CDR3 has 13 residues. V dropped 4 bases and J dropped 6 bases, with 10 bases sitting between them. CDR1 LNHNV and CDR2 YYDKDF come from the germline V gene (reference sequence). CDR3 sequence: CATSNLDSNEQFF. As DNA, the CDR3 is TGTGCCACCAGCAACTTGGACAGCAATGAGCAGTTCTTC.

The chain employs TRBV2 and TRBJ1-5, with D possibly TRBD1 on 6 matching bases. Trimming cost V 6 bases and J 7 bases, with 13 bases left between them. Germline V CDR1 and CDR2: SNHLY, FYNNEI. The CDR3 totals 13 residues. CDR3 DNA: TGTGCCAGCAGGGGGGGCGGGAACCAGCCCCAGCATTTT. Amino acid sequence: CASRGGGNQPQHF.

This chain joins TRBV10-1 and TRBJ2-7; 10 nucleotides line up with TRBD2. The V and J ends lost 3 bases and 5 bases, in that order; junction bases with no gene match: 1. Germline V gives CDR1 WNHNN, CDR2 SYGVQD (reference sequence). The CDR3 has 13 residues. As DNA, the CDR3 is TGCGCCAGCAGTGAAGGACTAGCGGACGAGCAGTACTTC. Protein sequence: CASSEGLADEQYF.

The chain has TRBV28 and TRBJ1-3; the D gene is possibly TRBD1 (5 bases). Germline CDR1 MDHEN, CDR2 SYDVKM. Deletions cut 5 bases from V and 0 bases from J, with 11 bases between. The CDR3 is 15 residues long. The CDR3 sequence: CASSSGTFSGNTIYF. The CDR3 nucleotides are TGTGCCAGCAGTAGCGGGACTTTCTCTGGAAACACCATATATTTT. The full variable domain, rest sourced from reference TRBV28 and TRBJ1-3, is DVKVTQSSRYLVKRTGEKVFLECVQDMDHENMFWYRQDPGLGLRLIYFSYDVKMKEKGDIPEGYSVSREKKERFSLILESASTNQTSMYLCASSSGTFSGNTIYFGEGSWLTVV.

The rearrangement uses TRBV28 and TRBJ1-1, with 7 positions matching TRBD1. The V gene's germline CDR1 is MDHEN and CDR2 SYDVKM. Trimming at V came to 7 bases and at J to 6 bases, leaving 5 bases not matched to a gene. The length of the CDR3 is 12 residues. The CDR3 protein is CASTQGLAEAFF. The CDR3 bases are TGTGCCAGCACACAGGGGCTGGCTGAAGCTTTCTTT.

The chain employs TRBV12-5 and TRBJ2-5, with 16 bases identical to TRBD2. CDR1 LGHNT and CDR2 FRNRAP come from the germline V gene. The CDR3 has 17 amino acids. Germline trimming cut 7 bases from V and 7 bases from J; bases unmatched to any gene: 12. The CDR3 sequence: CASDISGLAGGPGTQYF. CDR3 bases: TGTGCTAGTGATATCTCGGGACTAGCGGGAGGGCCGGGGACCCAGTACTTC.

This chain links TRBV30 with TRBJ1-1; D is undetermined. The CDR3 extends over 11 amino acids. V was shortened by 0 bases and J by 5 bases, with 4 bases between the two germline ends. Germline lookup yields CDR1 GTSNPN and CDR2 SVGIG (reference sequence). The CDR3 coding sequence is TGTGCCTGGAGTGTAGTGACTGAAGCTTTCTTT. It is translated as CAWSVVTEAFF. Full variable domain (missing parts from reference TRBV30 and TRBJ1-1): SQTIHQWPATLVQPVGSPLSLECTVEGTSNPNLYWYRQAAGRGLQLLFYSVGIGQISSEVPQNLSASRPQDRQFILSSKKLLLSDSGFYLCAWSVVTEAFFGQGTRLTVV.

In its sample, this clone was seen once. This sequence joins TRBV10-2 and TRBJ1-1, with D tentatively TRBD1 (6 bases). The V gene lost 7 bases and the J gene lost 4 bases, with 16 bases spanning the gap. The CDR3 covers 14 residues. Germline V gene data show CDR1 as WSHSY and CDR2 as SAAADI. CDR3 coding DNA: TGCGCCAGCAACCTCGGGGGGGCAGGCACTGAAGCTTTCTTT. Residues: CASNLGGAGTEAFF.

The chain joins TRBV11-2 to TRBJ2-2, with 9 positions matching TRBD2. V gave up 5 bases and J gave up 3 bases; unmatched junction bases: 7. The CDR3 totals 16 residues. Germline loops: CDR1 SGHAT, CDR2 FQNNGV. CDR3 protein: CASSPRLAEYTGELFF. DNA for the CDR3: TGTGCCAGCAGCCCCCGACTAGCGGAGTACACCGGGGAGCTGTTTTTT. Using reference TRBV11-2 and TRBJ2-2 for the parts outside the CDR3, the full variable domain is EAGVAQSPRYKIIEKRQSVAFWCNPISGHATLYWYQQILGQGPKLLIQFQNNGVVDDSQLPKDRFSAERLKGVDSTLKIQPAKLEDSAVYLCASSPRLAEYTGELFFGEGSRLTVL.

This clone has a handful of counts. V is TRBV7-2 and J is TRBJ2-1; 9 nucleotides agree with TRBD1. The CDR3 totals 15 residues. V lost 5 bases and J lost 4; bases outside the gene matches: 6. In germline, CDR1 is SGHTA, CDR2 FQGNSA. This CDR3 is CASSLGTGPYNEQFF. CDR3 DNA: TGTGCCAGCAGCCTCGGGACAGGGCCGTACAATGAGCAGTTCTTC.

This chain links TRBV19 with TRBJ2-3; 10 bases line up with TRBD2. The trim removed 3 bases at V and 1 base at J, leaving 1 base unmatched. The CDR3 has 15 residues. CDR1 and CDR2 from the germline V gene are LNHDA and SQIVND (reference sequence). In DNA form, the CDR3 reads TGTGCCAGTAGTATTAGCGGGGGGCGCACAGATACGCAGTATTTT. Translation gives CASSISGGRTDTQYF.

This chain links TRBV6-2 or TRBV6-3 with TRBJ2-7; 10 bases align to TRBD1. V shed 6 bases, J shed 4 bases, and the junction held 9 bases outside the gene matches. CDR3 size: 15 residues. Germline V gene lookup returns CDR1 MNHEY and CDR2 SVGEGT. The CDR3 region is CASSHGQGVVYEQYF. The CDR3 DNA follows: TGTGCCAGCAGCCACGGACAGGGGGTTGTGTACGAGCAGTACTTC.

This chain connects TRBV2 to TRBJ1-4, with a tentative D call TRBD1 (6 bases). CDR1 is SNHLY, CDR2 FYNNEI, per germline. This CDR3 is 16 amino acids long. V was trimmed by 6 bases and J by 12 bases, leaving 26 bases between them. This CDR3 is CASSTLRGAWEGELFF. CDR3 DNA sequence: TGTGCCAGCAGCACCCTGCGGGGGGCCTGGGAGGGGGAACTGTTTTTT.

The chain has TRBV12-3 or TRBV12-4 and TRBJ1-1; a weak D match, TRBD1 (5 bases). Trimming removed 7 bases from V and 0 bases from J, with 9 bases in between. This CDR3 is built from 13 residues. The CDR3 sequence: CASTMGVNTEAFF. The CDR3 DNA is TGTGCCAGCACAATGGGGGTGAACACTGAAGCTTTCTTT.

The J gene is TRBJ2-7, the V gene TRBV4-3, with 7 bases that match TRBD2. The CDR3 is 16 amino acids. Germline V gene lookup returns CDR1 LGHNA and CDR2 YSLEER. The V segment lost 0 bases and the J segment 4 bases; nucleotides outside the gene matches: 9. The chain's CDR3 is CASSQDSGEGQYEQYF. The CDR3 DNA is TGCGCCAGCAGCCAAGATTCGGGGGAGGGCCAATACGAGCAGTACTTC.

This chain links TRBV27 with TRBJ1-2; TRBD1 aligns across 7 bases. Looked up from germline, CDR1 is MNHEY and CDR2 is SMNVEV (reference sequence). The ends lost 5 bases at V and 0 bases at J; junction bases unmatched: 12. The length of the CDR3 is 17 residues. CDR3 sequence: CASSSTLGQSANYGYTF. As DNA, the CDR3 is TGTGCCAGCAGTAGTACCCTGGGACAGTCAGCTAACTATGGCTACACCTTC.

The gene calls are TRBV30 and TRBJ2-1; 8 bases agree with TRBD1. This CDR3 spans 17 amino acids. J was trimmed by 5 bases and V by 2 bases; bases with no gene match: 14. In germline, CDR1 is GTSNPN, CDR2 SVGIG (reference sequence). Here the CDR3 DNA reads TGTGCCTGGAGTTACCCAATGGACAGGGTGGGGAACAATGAGCAGTTCTTC. Translation: CAWSYPMDRVGNNEQFF.

The chain recombines TRBV7-2 with TRBJ2-5; 8 bases agree with TRBD1. V lost 5 bases and J lost 5; bases outside the gene matches: 10. The length of the CDR3 is 15 residues. Germline V CDR1 and CDR2: SGHTA, FQGNSA. In DNA form, the CDR3 reads TGTGCCAGCAGCCGGCAGGGGGCCCCAGCGGAGACCCAGTACTTC. Amino acids: CASSRQGAPAETQYF.

J is TRBJ1-1 and V is TRBV15, with TRBD1 matching 8 bases. The length of the CDR3 is 15 residues. Trimming took 3 bases from V and 1 from J; bases not matched to a gene: 4. Germline V gene sequence: CDR1 LNHNV, CDR2 YYDKDF (reference sequence). The CDR3: CATSSGQGQNTEAFF. The DNA of the CDR3 is TGTGCCACCAGCAGCGGACAGGGTCAGAACACTGAAGCTTTCTTT.

The V and J genes are TRBV5-1 and TRBJ2-1; 9 positions match TRBD1. The J segment lost 3 bases and the V segment lost 4 bases, leaving 8 bases of the junction unmatched. CDR1 SGHRS and CDR2 YFSETQ come from the germline V gene. This CDR3 has 16 residues. The CDR3 DNA follows: TGCGCCAGCAGCCCCCACGGGACAGGGAACTACAATGAGCAGTTCTTC. This sequence encodes CASSPHGTGNYNEQFF.

The chain is built from TRBV29-1 and TRBJ1-6; unclear D gene. V lost 4 bases and J 8 bases, leaving 6 bases between the germline ends. Looked up from germline, CDR1 is SQVTM and CDR2 is ANQGSEA. The CDR3 runs to 11 residues. This CDR3 reads CSVGRDSPLHF. CDR3 DNA sequence: TGCAGCGTTGGACGGGATTCACCCCTCCACTTT.

The chain has TRBV2 and TRBJ1-2; 8 bases fit TRBD1. Losses at the gene ends were 5 bases for V and 4 bases for J; bases not matched to a gene: 6. The CDR3 covers 14 residues. CDR1 is SNHLY and CDR2 is FYNNEI in the germline V gene. The CDR3 loop reads CASSRTGNGYGYTF. The CDR3 DNA reads as TGTGCCAGCAGTCGGACAGGGAATGGCTATGGCTACACCTTC.

Turning to this clone: This sample includes further DNA sequences coding for the same CDR3. This chain's CDR3 is CASSLASGLQETQYF. CDR3 nucleotides: TGTGCCAGCAGCTTAGCCTCAGGTCTACAAGAGACCCAGTACTTC. J is TRBJ2-5 and V is TRBV7-8; no firm D call. Looked up from germline, CDR1 is SGHVS and CDR2 is FQNEAQ. Between the trimmed V and J ends, which lost 0 bases and 2 bases, there was a span of 10 bases. This CDR3 comprises 15 residues. Supplemented by reference TRBV7-8 and TRBJ2-5, the full variable domain reads GAGVSQSPRYKVAKRGQDVALRCDPISGHVSLFWYQQALGQGPEFLTYFQNEAQLDKSGLPSDRFFAERPEGSVSTLKIQRTQQEDSAVYLCASSLASGLQETQYFGPGTRLLVL.

The rearrangement uses TRBV3-1 (or the pseudogene TRBV3-2) and TRBJ2-5, with unresolved D. Germline V gene sequence: CDR1 LGHDT, CDR2 YNNKEL (reference sequence). The CDR3 runs to 15 residues. The ends were cut back, 0 bases at V and 2 bases at J, with 10 bases in the middle. The CDR3 sequence: CASSQDLTEQETQYF. CDR3 nucleotides: TGTGCCAGCAGCCAAGATCTTACAGAGCAAGAGACCCAGTACTTC.

A few counts support this clone. J is TRBJ2-7 and V is TRBV29-1; D gene unclear. Germline V gene lookup returns CDR1 SQVTM and CDR2 ANQGSEA. The germline V and J ends were trimmed by 5 bases and 0 bases, with 5 bases remaining between them. CDR3 size: 11 residues. This CDR3 reads CSVSVSYEQYF. The CDR3 DNA follows: TGCAGCGTTTCCGTCTCCTACGAGCAGTACTTC.

The V call is TRBV30, the J call TRBJ1-1, with D hard to call. This CDR3 region has 14 residues. The germline V and J ends were trimmed by 0 bases and 2 bases, with 10 bases remaining between them. Germline values: CDR1 GTSNPN, CDR2 SVGIG (reference sequence). CDR3 sequence (DNA): TGTGCCTGGAGTGTTGCACGGTTTAACACTGAAGCTTTCTTT. Its translation is CAWSVARFNTEAFF.

This clone has a handful of counts. The DNA for the CDR3 is TGCAGCGTTCAGCAAGGGATCTATGGCTACACCTTC. It is translated as CSVQQGIYGYTF. The V gene is TRBV29-1, the J gene TRBJ1-2; D unresolved. CDR1 SQVTM and CDR2 ANQGSEA come from the germline V gene. V gave up 5 bases and J gave up 4 bases, with 11 bases separating them. The CDR3 has 12 residues.

This rearrangement joins TRBV10-3 to TRBJ1-1; D may be TRBD1 (5 bases). V gave up 3 bases and J gave up 1 base, with 12 bases separating them. The CDR3 runs to 15 residues. Looked up from germline, CDR1 is ENHRY and CDR2 is SYGVKD. CDR3 sequence (DNA): TGTGCCATCAGTGACTCTAAGACAGCGAACACTGAAGCTTTCTTT. Its translation: CAISDSKTANTEAFF.